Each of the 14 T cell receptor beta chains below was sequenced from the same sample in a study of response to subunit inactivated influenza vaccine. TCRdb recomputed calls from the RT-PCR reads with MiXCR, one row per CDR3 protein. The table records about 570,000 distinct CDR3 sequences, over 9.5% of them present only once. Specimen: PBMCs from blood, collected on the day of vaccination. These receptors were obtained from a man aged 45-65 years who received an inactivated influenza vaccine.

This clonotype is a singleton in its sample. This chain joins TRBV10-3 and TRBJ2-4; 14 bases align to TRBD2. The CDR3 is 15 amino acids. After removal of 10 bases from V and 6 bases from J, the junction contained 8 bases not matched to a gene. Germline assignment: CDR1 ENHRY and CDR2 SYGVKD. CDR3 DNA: TGTGCCACCGGGACTAGCGGGAGTTGGAGAAACATTCAGTACTTC. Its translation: CATGTSGSWRNIQYF.

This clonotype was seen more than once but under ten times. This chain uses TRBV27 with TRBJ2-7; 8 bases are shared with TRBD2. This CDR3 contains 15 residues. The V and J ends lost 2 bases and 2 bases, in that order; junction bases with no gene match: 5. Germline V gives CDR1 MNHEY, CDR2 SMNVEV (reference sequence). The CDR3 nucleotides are TGTGCCAGCAGTTTAGGTAGCGGGAAGACCTACGAGCAGTACTTC. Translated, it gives CASSLGSGKTYEQYF.

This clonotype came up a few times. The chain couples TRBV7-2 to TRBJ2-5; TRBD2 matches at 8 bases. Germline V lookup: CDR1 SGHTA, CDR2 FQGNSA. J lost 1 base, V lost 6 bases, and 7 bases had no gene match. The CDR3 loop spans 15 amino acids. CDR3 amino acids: CASRPGGGPQETQYF. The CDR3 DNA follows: TGTGCCAGCAGGCCCGGGGGGGGGCCCCAAGAGACCCAGTACTTC.

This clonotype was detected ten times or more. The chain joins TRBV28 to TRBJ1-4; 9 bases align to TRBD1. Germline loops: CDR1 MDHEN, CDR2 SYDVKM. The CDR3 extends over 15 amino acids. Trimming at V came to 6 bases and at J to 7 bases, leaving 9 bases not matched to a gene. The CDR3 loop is CASRGLGTGSEKLFF. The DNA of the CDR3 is TGTGCCAGCAGGGGACTCGGGACAGGGAGTGAAAAACTGTTTTTT.

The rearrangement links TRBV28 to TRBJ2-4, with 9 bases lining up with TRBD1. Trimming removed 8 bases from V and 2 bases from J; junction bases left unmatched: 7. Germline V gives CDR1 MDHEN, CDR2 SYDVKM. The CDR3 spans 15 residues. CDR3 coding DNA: TGTGCCAGCGGGAGGACAGGGGTCACCAAAAACATTCAGTACTTC. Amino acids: CASGRTGVTKNIQYF.

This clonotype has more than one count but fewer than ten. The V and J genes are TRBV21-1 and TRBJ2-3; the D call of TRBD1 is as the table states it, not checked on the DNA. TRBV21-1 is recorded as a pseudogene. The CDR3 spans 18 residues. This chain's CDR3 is CASSKPPGAAKRTDTQYF. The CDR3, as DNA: TGTGCCAGCAGCAAACCCCCCGGGGCAGCGAAACGCACAGATACGCAGTATTTT.

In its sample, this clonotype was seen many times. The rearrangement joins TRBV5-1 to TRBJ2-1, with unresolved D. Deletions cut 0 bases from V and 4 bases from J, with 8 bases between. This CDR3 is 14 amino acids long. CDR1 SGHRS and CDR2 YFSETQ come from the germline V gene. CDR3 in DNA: TGCGCCAGCAGCTTGGGAGGTGGATACAATGAGCAGTTCTTC. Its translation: CASSLGGGYNEQFF. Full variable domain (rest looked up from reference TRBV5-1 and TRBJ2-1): KAGVTQTPRYLIKTRGQQVTLSCSPISGHRSVSWYQQTPGQGLQFLFEYFSETQRNKGNFPGRFSGRQFSNSRSEMNVSTLELGDSALYLCASSLGGGYNEQFFGPGTRLTVL.

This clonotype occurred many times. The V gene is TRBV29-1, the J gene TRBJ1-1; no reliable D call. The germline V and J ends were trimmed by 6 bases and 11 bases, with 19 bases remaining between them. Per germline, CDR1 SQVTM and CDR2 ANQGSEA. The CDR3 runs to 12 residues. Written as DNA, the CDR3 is TGCAGCGTCGACGCGGACGGGGATTGGGCTTTCTTT. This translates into CSVDADGDWAFF.

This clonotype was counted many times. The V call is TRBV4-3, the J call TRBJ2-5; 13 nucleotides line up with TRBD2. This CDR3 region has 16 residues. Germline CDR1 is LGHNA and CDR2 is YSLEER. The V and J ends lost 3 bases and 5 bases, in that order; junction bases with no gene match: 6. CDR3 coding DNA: TGCGCCAGCAGCCAGGATCCGGGACTAGCGGGGGAGACCCAGTACTTC. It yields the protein CASSQDPGLAGETQYF.

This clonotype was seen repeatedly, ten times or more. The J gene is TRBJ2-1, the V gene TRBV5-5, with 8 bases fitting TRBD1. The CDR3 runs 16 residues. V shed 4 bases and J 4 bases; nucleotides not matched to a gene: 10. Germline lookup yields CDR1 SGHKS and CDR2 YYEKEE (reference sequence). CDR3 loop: CASSVSRDRRYNEQFF. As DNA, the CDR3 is TGTGCCAGCAGCGTTAGCCGGGACAGGCGATACAATGAGCAGTTCTTC.

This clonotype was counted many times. The CDR3 DNA sequence: TGCAGTGCTAGAGAGGGACAGAACTATGGCTACACCTTC. It yields the protein CSAREGQNYGYTF. This rearrangement joins TRBV20-1 to TRBJ1-2; 7 bases match TRBD1. CDR3 length: 13 amino acids. V shed 0 bases, J shed 2 bases, and the junction held 0 bases outside the gene matches. CDR1 is DFQATT, CDR2 SNEGSKA, per germline (reference sequence).

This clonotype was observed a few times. CDR3 coding DNA: TGTGCCAGCAGTGCGCTCGTACAGGGGCGCTCCTACGAGCAGTACTTC. This encodes CASSALVQGRSYEQYF. The J gene is TRBJ2-7, the V gene TRBV27; TRBD1 matches 7 bases. The trim removed 5 bases at V and 0 bases at J, leaving 10 bases unmatched. Germline assignment: CDR1 MNHEY and CDR2 SMNVEV (reference sequence). CDR3 length: 16 amino acids.

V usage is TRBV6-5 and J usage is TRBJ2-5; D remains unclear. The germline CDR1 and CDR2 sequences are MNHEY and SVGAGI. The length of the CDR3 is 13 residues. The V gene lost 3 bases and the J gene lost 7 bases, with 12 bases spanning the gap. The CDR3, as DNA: TGTGCCAGCAGTTATACCGCATCCGGGACCCAGTACTTC. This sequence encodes CASSYTASGTQYF.

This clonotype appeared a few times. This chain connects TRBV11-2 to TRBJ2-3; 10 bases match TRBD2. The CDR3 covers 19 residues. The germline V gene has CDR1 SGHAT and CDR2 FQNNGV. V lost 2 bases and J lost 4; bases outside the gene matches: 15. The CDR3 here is CASSLPSGGAIIYPDTQYF. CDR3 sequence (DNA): TGTGCCAGCAGCTTACCAAGCGGGGGGGCCATTATTTACCCAGATACGCAGTATTTT.